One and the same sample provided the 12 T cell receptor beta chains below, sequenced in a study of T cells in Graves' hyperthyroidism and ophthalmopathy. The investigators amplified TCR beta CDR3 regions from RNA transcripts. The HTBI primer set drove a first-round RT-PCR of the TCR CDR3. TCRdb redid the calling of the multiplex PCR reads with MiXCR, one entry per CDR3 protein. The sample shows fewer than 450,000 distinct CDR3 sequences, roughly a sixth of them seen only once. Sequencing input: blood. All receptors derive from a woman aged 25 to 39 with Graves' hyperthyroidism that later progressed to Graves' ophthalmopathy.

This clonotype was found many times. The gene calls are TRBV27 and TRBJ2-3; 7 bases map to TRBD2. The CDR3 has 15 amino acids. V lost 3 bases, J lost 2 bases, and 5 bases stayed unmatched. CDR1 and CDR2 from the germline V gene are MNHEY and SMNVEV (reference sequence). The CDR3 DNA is TGTGCCAGCAGTTTTAACGGGAGGATCACAGATACGCAGTATTTT. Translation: CASSFNGRITDTQYF.

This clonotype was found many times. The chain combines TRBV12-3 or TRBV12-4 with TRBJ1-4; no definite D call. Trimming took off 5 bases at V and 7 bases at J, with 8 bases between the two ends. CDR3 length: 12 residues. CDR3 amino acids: CASSVIVEKLFF. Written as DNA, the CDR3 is TGTGCCAGCAGTGTCATTGTTGAAAAACTGTTTTTT.

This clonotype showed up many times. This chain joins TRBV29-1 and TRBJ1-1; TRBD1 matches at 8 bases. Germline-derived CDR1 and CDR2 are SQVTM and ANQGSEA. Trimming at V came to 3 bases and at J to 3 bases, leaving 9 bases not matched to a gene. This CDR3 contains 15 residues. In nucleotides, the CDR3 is TGCAGCGTTGAGGGTGCAGGGGGCGCGGACACTGAAGCTTTCTTT. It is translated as CSVEGAGGADTEAFF.

The DNA of the CDR3 is TGCGCCAGCAGCCAACCCTGGGCTAGCGAGACGCGAGATGGGGAGCTGTTTTTT. It codes for CASSQPWASETRDGELFF. V and J are TRBV4-1 and TRBJ2-2, with a tentative D call TRBD2 (6 bases). Trimming removed 2 bases at V and 8 bases at J, with 24 bases between. The CDR3 totals 18 residues. The V gene's germline CDR1 is MGHRA and CDR2 YSYEKL.

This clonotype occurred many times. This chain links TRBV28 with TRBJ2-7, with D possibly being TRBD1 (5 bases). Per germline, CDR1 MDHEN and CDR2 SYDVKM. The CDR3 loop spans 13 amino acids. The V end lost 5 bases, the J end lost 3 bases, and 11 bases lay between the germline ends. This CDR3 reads CASSLTQGYEQYF. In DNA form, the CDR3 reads TGTGCCAGCAGTCTAACGCAGGGCTACGAGCAGTACTTC.

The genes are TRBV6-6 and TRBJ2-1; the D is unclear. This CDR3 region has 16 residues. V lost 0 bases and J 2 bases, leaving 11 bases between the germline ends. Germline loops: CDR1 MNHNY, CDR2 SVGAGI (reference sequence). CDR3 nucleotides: TGTGCCAGCAGTTACTCGATAGGCAGTCCCTACAATGAGCAGTTCTTC. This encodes CASSYSIGSPYNEQFF.

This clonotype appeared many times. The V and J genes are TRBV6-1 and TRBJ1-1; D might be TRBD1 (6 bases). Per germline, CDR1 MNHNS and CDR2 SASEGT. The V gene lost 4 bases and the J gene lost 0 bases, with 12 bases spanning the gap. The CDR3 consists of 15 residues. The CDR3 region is CASSVQQGMNTEAFF. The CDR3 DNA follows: TGTGCCAGCAGTGTTCAACAGGGCATGAACACTGAAGCTTTCTTT.

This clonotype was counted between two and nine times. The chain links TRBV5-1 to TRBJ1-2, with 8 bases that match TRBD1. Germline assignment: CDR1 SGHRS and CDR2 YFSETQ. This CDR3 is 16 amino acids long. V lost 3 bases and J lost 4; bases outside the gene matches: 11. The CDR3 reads CASSSDLRTGFYGYTF. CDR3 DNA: TGCGCCAGCAGCTCCGACCTTCGGACAGGGTTCTATGGCTACACCTTC.

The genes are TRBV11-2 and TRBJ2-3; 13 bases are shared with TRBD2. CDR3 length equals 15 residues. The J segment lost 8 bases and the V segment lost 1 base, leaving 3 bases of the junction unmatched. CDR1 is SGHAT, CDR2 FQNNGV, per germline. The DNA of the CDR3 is TGTGCCAGCAGCTTAGCGACTAGCGGGAGGCTTACGCAGTATTTT. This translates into CASSLATSGRLTQYF. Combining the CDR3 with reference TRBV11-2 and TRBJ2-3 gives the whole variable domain EAGVAQSPRYKIIEKRQSVAFWCNPISGHATLYWYQQILGQGPKLLIQFQNNGVVDDSQLPKDRFSAERLKGVDSTLKIQPAKLEDSAVYLCASSLATSGRLTQYFGPGTRLTVL.

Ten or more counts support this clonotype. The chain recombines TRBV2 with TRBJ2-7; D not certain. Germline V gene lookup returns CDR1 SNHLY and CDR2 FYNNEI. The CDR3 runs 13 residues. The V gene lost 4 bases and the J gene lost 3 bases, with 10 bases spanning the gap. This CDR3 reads CASSVHPLYEQYF. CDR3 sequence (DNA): TGTGCCAGCAGTGTCCATCCCCTCTACGAGCAGTACTTC.

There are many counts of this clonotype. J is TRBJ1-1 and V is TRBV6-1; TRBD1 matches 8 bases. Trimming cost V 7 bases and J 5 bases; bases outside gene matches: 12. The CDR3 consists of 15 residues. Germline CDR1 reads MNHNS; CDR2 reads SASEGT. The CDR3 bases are TGTGCCAGCAAAGAGGGACAGGCCATGGGGACTGAAGCTTTCTTT. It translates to CASKEGQAMGTEAFF.

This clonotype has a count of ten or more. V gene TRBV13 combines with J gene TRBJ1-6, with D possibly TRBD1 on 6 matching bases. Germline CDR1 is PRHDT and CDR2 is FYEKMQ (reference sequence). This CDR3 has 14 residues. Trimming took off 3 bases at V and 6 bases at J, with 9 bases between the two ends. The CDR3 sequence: CASSFGTSNSPLHF. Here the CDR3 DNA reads TGTGCCAGCAGCTTTGGGACAAGTAATTCACCCCTCCACTTT.